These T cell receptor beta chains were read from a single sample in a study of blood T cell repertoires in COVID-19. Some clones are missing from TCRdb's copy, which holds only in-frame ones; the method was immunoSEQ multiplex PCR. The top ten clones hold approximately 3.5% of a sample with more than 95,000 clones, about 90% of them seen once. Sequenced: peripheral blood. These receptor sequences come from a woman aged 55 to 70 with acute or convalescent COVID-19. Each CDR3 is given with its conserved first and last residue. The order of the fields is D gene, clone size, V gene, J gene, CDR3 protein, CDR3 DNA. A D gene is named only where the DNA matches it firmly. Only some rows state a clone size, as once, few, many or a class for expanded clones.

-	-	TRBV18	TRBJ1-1	CASSLIGETEAFF	TGTGCCAGCTCACTTATCGGGGAGACTGAAGCTTTCTTT
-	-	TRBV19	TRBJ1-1	CASSTGVRTEAFF	TGTGCCAGTAGTACAGGGGTGAGGACTGAAGCTTTCTTT
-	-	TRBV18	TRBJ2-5	CASSPGPGETQYF	TGTGCCAGCTCACCCGGCCCAGGGGAGACCCAGTACTTC
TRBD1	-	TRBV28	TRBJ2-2	CASSRTGFTGELFF	TGTGCCAGCAGTCGGACAGGGTTCACCGGGGAGCTGTTTTTT
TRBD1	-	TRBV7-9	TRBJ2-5	CASSSRQGLKETQYF	TGTGCCAGCAGCTCCCGACAGGGGTTGAAAGAGACCCAGTACTTC
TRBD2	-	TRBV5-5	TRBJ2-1	CASSFSGREDNEQFF	TGTGCCAGCAGCTTTAGCGGGAGGGAGGACAATGAGCAGTTCTTC
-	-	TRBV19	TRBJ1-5	CASRPQRGSNQPQHF	TGTGCCAGTAGGCCCCAAAGGGGGAGCAATCAGCCCCAGCATTTT
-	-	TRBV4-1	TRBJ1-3	CASSQEGWAASGNTIYF	TGCGCCAGCAGCCAAGAGGGTTGGGCCGCCTCTGGAAACACCATATATTTT
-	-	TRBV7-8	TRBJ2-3	CASSSRGGGLDTQYF	TGTGCCAGCAGCTCAAGGGGAGGGGGACTGGATACGCAGTATTTT
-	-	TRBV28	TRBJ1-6	CASSFYRSSPLHF	TGTGCCAGCAGTTTCTACAGAAGCTCACCCCTCCACTTT
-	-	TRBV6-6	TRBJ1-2	CASSPYRADLTNYGYTF	TGTGCCAGCAGTCCGTACAGGGCCGACTTAACTAACTATGGCTACACCTTC
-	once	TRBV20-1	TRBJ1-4	CSASDTATNEKLFF	TGCAGTGCTAGTGATACTGCAACTAATGAAAAACTGTTTTTT
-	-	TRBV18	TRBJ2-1	CASSPTGTRDNEQFF	TGTGCCAGCTCTCCAACCGGGACAAGGGACAATGAGCAGTTCTTC
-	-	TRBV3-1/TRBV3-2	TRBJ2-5	CASSQAGAGETQYF	TGTGCCAGCAGCCAAGCGGGAGCAGGAGAGACCCAGTACTTC
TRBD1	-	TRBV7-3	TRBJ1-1	CASSLQGQGLTEAFF	TGTGCCAGCAGCCTACAGGGACAGGGGCTTACTGAAGCTTTCTTT
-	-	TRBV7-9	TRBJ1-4	CASSLDDREKLFF	TGTGCCAGCAGCTTAGACGACAGGGAAAAACTGTTTTTT
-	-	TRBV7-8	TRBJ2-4	CASSASGLAKNIQYF	TGTGCCAGCAGCGCATCAGGGTTAGCCAAAAACATTCAGTACTTC
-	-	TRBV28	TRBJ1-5	CASSQTGSAQPQHF	TGTGCCAGCAGTCAAACAGGGAGCGCGCAGCCCCAGCATTTT
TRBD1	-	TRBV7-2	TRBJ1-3	CASSFGTVIYF	TGTGCCAGCAGCTTCGGGACAGTAATATATTTT
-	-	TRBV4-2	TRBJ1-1	CASSQEGSRVTTEAFF	TGTGCCAGCAGCCAAGAGGGAAGCAGGGTAACCACTGAAGCTTTCTTT
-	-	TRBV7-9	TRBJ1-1	CASSFETRGTEAFF	TGTGCCAGCAGCTTCGAGACACGGGGCACTGAAGCTTTCTTT
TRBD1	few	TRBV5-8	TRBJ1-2	CASSFGQGWNYGYTF	TGTGCCAGCAGCTTTGGACAGGGATGGAACTATGGCTACACCTTC
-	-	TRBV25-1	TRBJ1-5	CASSEGPRGAQHF	TGTGCCAGCAGTGAAGGTCCCCGGGGGGCCCAGCATTTT
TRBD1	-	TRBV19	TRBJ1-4	CASSIGRGPTATNEKLFF	TGTGCCAGTAGTATCGGCAGGGGGCCAACTGCAACTAATGAAAAACTGTTTTTT
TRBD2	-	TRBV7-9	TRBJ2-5	CASGGREETQYF	TGTGCCAGCGGCGGGAGGGAAGAGACCCAGTACTTC
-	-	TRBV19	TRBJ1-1	CAWRTEAFF	TGTGCCTGGAGGACTGAAGCTTTCTTT
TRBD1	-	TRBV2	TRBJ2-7	CASRLGQVVHEQYF	TGTGCCAGCAGATTGGGACAGGTCGTCCACGAGCAGTACTTC
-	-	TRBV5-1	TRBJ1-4	CASSFATPNEKLFF	TGCGCCAGCAGCTTCGCGACTCCTAATGAAAAACTGTTTTTT
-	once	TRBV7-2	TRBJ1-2	CASSLGGQSYGGYTF	TGTGCCAGCAGCTTAGGGGGGCAATCGTACGGTGGCTACACCTTC
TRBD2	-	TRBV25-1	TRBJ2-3	CASSPAGGPTDTQYF	TGTGCCAGCAGTCCAGCGGGAGGGCCCACAGATACGCAGTATTTT
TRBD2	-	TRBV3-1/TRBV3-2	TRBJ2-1	CASSQAATAGGEQFF	TGTGCCAGCAGCCAGGCCGCGACGGCGGGAGGTGAGCAGTTCTTC
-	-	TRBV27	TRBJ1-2	CASGPRGRPGYGYTF	TGTGCCAGCGGACCTAGAGGACGGCCGGGGTATGGCTACACCTTC
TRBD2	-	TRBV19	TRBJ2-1	CASSLSGVGGEQFF	TGTGCCAGTAGCCTTAGCGGGGTAGGAGGTGAGCAGTTCTTC
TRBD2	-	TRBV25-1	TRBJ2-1	CASRTSGTSGLFSQFF	TGTGCCAGCAGGACCTCCGGGACTAGCGGGCTCTTCTCCCAGTTCTTC
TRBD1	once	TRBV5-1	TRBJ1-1	CASSFPGQVNTEAFF	TGCGCCAGCAGCTTTCCGGGACAGGTTAACACTGAAGCTTTCTTT
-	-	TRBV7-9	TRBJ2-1	CASSYPVRGERFF	TGTGCCAGCAGCTACCCGGTGCGGGGAGAGAGGTTCTTC
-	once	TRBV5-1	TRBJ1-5	CASSLETGNNQPQHF	TGCGCCAGCAGCTTGGAGACAGGCAACAATCAGCCCCAGCATTTT
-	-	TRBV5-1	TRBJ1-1	CASSLGAGLNTEAFF	TGCGCCAGCAGCCTTGGGGCGGGGTTGAACACTGAAGCTTTCTTT
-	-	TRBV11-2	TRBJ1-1	CASSLYRVNTEAFF	TGTGCCAGCAGCCTATACAGGGTGAACACTGAAGCTTTCTTT
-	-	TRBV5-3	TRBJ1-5	CARRYDKEGQPNQPQHF	TGTGCCAGAAGATACGATAAAGAAGGACAGCCCAATCAGCCCCAGCATTTT
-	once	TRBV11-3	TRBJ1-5	CASSLKRDTQLHF	TGTGCCAGCAGCTTAAAACGGGACACACAGTTGCATTTT
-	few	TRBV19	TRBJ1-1	CASDNPGQEAFF	TGTGCCAGCGACAATCCGGGACAAGAAGCTTTCTTT
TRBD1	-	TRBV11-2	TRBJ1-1	CASSMQGASTEAFF	TGTGCCAGCAGCATGCAGGGGGCTAGCACTGAAGCTTTCTTT
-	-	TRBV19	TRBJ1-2	CASRLLDRDGYTF	TGTGCCAGTAGGCTACTCGACAGAGATGGCTACACCTTC
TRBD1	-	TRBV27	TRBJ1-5	CASSTSGTGIGQPQHF	TGTGCCAGCAGCACCTCCGGGACAGGGATAGGTCAGCCCCAGCATTTT
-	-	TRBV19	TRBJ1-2	CASSLDTYYGYTF	TGTGCCAGTAGCTTGGACACGTACTATGGCTACACCTTC
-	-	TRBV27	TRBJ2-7	CASRLTAEFSYEQYF	TGTGCCAGCAGATTAACAGCGGAGTTCTCCTACGAGCAGTACTTC
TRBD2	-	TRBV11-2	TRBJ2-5	CASSLGTSGAGEETQYF	TGTGCCAGCAGCTTAGGGACTAGCGGGGCGGGGGAAGAGACCCAGTACTTC
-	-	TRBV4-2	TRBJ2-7	CASSQATGEQYF	TGTGCCAGCAGCCAAGCGACGGGCGAGCAGTACTTC
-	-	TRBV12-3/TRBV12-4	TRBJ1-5	CASSRTTDQPQHF	TGTGCCAGCAGTCGGACGACAGATCAGCCCCAGCATTTT
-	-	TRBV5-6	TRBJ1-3	CASSIQGLSGNTIYF	TGTGCCAGCAGCATTCAGGGTTTGTCTGGAAACACCATATATTTT
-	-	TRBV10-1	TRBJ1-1	CASRSGQNTEAFF	TGCGCCAGCAGATCCGGACAGAACACTGAAGCTTTCTTT
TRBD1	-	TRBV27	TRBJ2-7	CASSQGTGGSYEQYF	TGTGCCAGCAGTCAGGGGACAGGGGGCTCCTACGAGCAGTACTTC
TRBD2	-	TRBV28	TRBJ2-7	CASSPSGSSYEQYF	TGTGCCAGCAGTCCTAGCGGGAGCTCCTACGAGCAGTACTTC
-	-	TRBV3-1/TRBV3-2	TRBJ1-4	CASSQREDEKLFF	TGTGCCAGCAGCCAACGAGAAGATGAAAAACTGTTTTTT
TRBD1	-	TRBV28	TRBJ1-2	CASSSTSGQPNYGYTF	TGTGCCAGCAGTTCAACCTCGGGACAGCCGAACTATGGCTACACCTTC